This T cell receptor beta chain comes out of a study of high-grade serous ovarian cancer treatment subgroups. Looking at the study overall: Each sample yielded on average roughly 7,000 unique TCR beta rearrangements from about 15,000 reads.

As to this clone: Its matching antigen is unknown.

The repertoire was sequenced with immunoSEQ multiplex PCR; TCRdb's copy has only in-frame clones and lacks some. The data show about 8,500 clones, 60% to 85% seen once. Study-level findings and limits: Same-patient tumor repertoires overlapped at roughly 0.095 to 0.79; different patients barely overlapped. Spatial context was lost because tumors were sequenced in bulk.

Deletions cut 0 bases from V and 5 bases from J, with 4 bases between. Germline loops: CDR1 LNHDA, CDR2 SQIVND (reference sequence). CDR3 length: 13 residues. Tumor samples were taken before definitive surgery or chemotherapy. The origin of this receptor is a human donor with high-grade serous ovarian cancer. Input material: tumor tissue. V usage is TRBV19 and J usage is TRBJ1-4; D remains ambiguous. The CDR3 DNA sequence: TGTGCCAGTAGTATAGATCCAAATGAAAAACTGTTTTTT. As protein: CASSIDPNEKLFF.